The clone carrying this T cell receptor beta chain was detected a few times. An end of the junction differs from the germline gene, which may be a read error. TCRdb re-called the 5' RACE reads through MiXCR, storing one row per CDR3 protein. Of hundreds of thousands of distinct CDR3 sequences detected, 15% to 20% appear once; the ten largest clones hold 13%. These data come from a study of identical twins. In addition, the sample was reused for a study of T cells expressing NK-cell markers. That source notes: Among eight sequenced donors, seven carried HCMV seropositivity while one was seronegative. A few of the donors also had these clonotypes leading their CD3+CD56-NKG2C+ fraction.

The sequenced sample was PBMCs. The receptor's source is a woman between 18 and 29 years old in good health.

The CDR3: CASSVAYPGQGSGANVLTF. The CDR3 DNA follows: TGTGCCAGCAGCGTAGCCTACCCGGGACAGGGGTCTGGGGCCAACGTCCTGACTTTC. This chain joins TRBV11-1 and TRBJ2-6; 10 bases line up with TRBD1. The CDR3 is made up of 19 amino acids. The V gene's germline CDR1 is SGHAT and CDR2 FQDESV (reference sequence).